What follows are 15 T cell receptor beta chains derived from one specimen sequenced in a study of naive and memory T cell subsets. Ligated cDNA underwent four rounds of PCR with nested alpha and beta constant region primers and SP2. Via MiXCR, TCRdb re-called the 5' RACE reads, giving one row per CDR3 protein. The sample shows 55,000 to 65,000 distinct CDR3 sequences, around 8% of them seen only once. A UMI-containing oligonucleotide was joined by 3' ligation to the TCR cDNA template. All receptors come from a female donor in good health.

Comment on this clonotype: At one end, the junction sequence differs from germline, possibly due to a read error. This sequence joins TRBV5-5 and TRBJ2-3; either TRBD1 or TRBD2 may supply D (5 bases each). The CDR3 covers 14 residues. Germline V gene sequence: CDR1 SGHKS, CDR2 YYEKEE (reference sequence). The CDR3 sequence: CASRLGPSTDTQYF. The CDR3 DNA reads TGTGCCAGCAGGTTGGGACCCAGCACAGATACGCAGTATTTT.

This clonotype occurred a few times. The V call is TRBV18, the J call TRBJ2-7; no definite D call. V lost 3 bases, J lost 2 bases, and 11 bases lay in between. This CDR3 comprises 14 residues. Per germline, CDR1 KGHSH and CDR2 LQKENI. As DNA, the CDR3 is TGTGCCAGCTCACCTCCGATAGGTACCTACGAGCAGTACTTC. The encoded protein is CASSPPIGTYEQYF.

Notes on this clonotype: Possible read error: a much larger clone is one base away. V usage is TRBV18 and J usage is TRBJ1-3; D ambiguous. CDR3 length: 15 residues. Per germline, CDR1 KGHSH and CDR2 LQKENI. CDR3 DNA: TGTGACAGCTCCGAGATCACCAGCTCTGGAAACACCATATATTTT. Translated, it gives CDSSEITSSGNTIYF.

This clonotype was observed a few times. This chain connects TRBV4-2 to TRBJ1-3; 8 nucleotides line up with TRBD1. Germline V lookup: CDR1 LGHNA, CDR2 YNFKEQ. This CDR3 contains 16 residues. V trimming: 4 bases; J trimming: 0 bases; junction bases outside the gene matches: 5. CDR3 residues: CASSLGQVISGNTIYF. Here the CDR3 DNA reads TGTGCCAGCAGCCTGGGACAGGTCATCTCTGGAAACACCATATATTTT.

This clonotype was counted a few times. The chain combines TRBV5-4 with TRBJ2-5; 8 nucleotides line up with TRBD1. J gave up 4 bases and V 1 base, and 6 bases lay outside the gene matches. The CDR3 loop spans 15 amino acids. From germline, CDR1 is SGHNT and CDR2 YYREEE (reference sequence). CDR3 amino acids: CASSLPGTGSETQYF. For the CDR3, the DNA is TGTGCCAGCAGCTTGCCCGGGACAGGATCAGAGACCCAGTACTTC.

The chain employs TRBV27 and TRBJ2-1, with a weak D call TRBD2 (7 bases). Germline CDR1 MNHEY, CDR2 SMNVEV (reference sequence). The CDR3 spans 14 residues. With 6 bases removed from V and 4 bases from J, the gap between germline ends came to 13 bases. The CDR3 loop is CASRRGGGYNEQFF. The CDR3 bases are TGTGCCAGCAGGCGGGGAGGGGGATACAATGAGCAGTTCTTC.

This clonotype was counted at least ten times. The CDR3 DNA follows: TGTGCCAGCAGTTACGTGCTTGCCGGGACCTTAAGGGAGCCCCAGCATTTT. The encoded protein is CASSYVLAGTLREPQHF. The gene calls are TRBV6-6 and TRBJ1-5, with D perhaps TRBD1 (5 bases). V lost 2 bases to trimming and J lost 8 bases, with 22 bases between them. CDR1 is MNHNY and CDR2 is SVGAGI in the germline V gene (reference sequence). The CDR3 length is 17 residues.

In nucleotides, the CDR3 is TGCGCCAGCAGCCAAGAAGCGGGGGCTTCGAACACCGGGGAGCTGTTTTTT. Residues: CASSQEAGASNTGELFF. V usage is TRBV4-1 and J usage is TRBJ2-2; 8 bases fit TRBD2. V was pared by 0 bases and J by 0 bases, with 3 bases of the junction left unmatched. CDR1 MGHRA and CDR2 YSYEKL come from the germline V gene. This CDR3 has 17 amino acids.

This clonotype was seen at least ten times. The chain links TRBV6-5 to TRBJ1-1, with D possibly matching TRBD1 (6 bases). V lost 0 bases, J lost 0 bases, and 8 bases lay in between. Germline loops: CDR1 MNHEY, CDR2 SVGAGI. This CDR3 region has 15 residues. CDR3 sequence reads: CASSYSGTLNTEAFF. Written as DNA, the CDR3 is TGTGCCAGCAGTTACTCGGGGACATTGAACACTGAAGCTTTCTTT.

V is TRBV20-1 and J is TRBJ1-1; possible D gene TRBD1, 5 bases. V was shortened by 3 bases and J by 4 bases, with 12 bases between the two germline ends. Germline V lookup: CDR1 DFQATT, CDR2 SNEGSKA (reference sequence). The CDR3 is 13 residues long. The CDR3 sequence: CSARVGRGTEAFF. As DNA, the CDR3 is TGCAGTGCTAGGGTGGGAAGGGGCACTGAAGCTTTCTTT.

CDR3 sequence: CSARGASVDEQYF. The CDR3 coding sequence is TGCAGTGCTAGGGGGGCTAGCGTGGACGAGCAGTACTTC. The chain combines TRBV20-1 with TRBJ2-7, with D possibly called TRBD1 or TRBD2 (6 bases each). Trimming removed 3 bases at V and 5 bases at J, with 14 bases between. The CDR3 is 13 residues long. Germline V gene data show CDR1 as DFQATT and CDR2 as SNEGSKA (reference sequence).

The table lists this clonotype with many counts. The J gene is TRBJ1-1, the V gene TRBV12-3 or TRBV12-4; no firm D call. The CDR3 runs to 13 residues. Trimming left V 3 bases short and J 5 bases short, with 10 bases between. The CDR3 sequence is CASSLWQDTEAFF. The DNA of the CDR3 is TGTGCCAGCAGTTTGTGGCAGGATACTGAAGCTTTCTTT.

This clonotype was found a few times. The chain has TRBV6-5 and TRBJ2-7; D unresolved. Trimming pared 6 bases from V and 6 bases from J, leaving 12 bases between. The CDR3 extends over 12 amino acids. Germline CDR1 reads MNHEY; CDR2 reads SVGAGI. The CDR3: CASRGPSVEQYF. Here the CDR3 DNA reads TGTGCCAGCAGAGGTCCTTCAGTCGAGCAGTACTTC.

Details on this clonotype: A much larger clone differs by one base, so this may be a read error. This sequence joins TRBV5-1 and TRBJ1-2; a possible D gene is TRBD1 (5 bases). Germline lookup yields CDR1 SGHRS and CDR2 YFSETQ. Trimming removed 3 bases from V and 4 bases from J, with 13 bases in between. The CDR3 runs to 14 residues. This CDR3 is CASSSGTDGYGYTF. CDR3 in DNA: TGCGCCAGCAGCTCCGGGACGGATGGCTATGGCTACACCTTC.

To note about this clonotype: A clone one base away is much larger, so this may be a read error. The chain combines TRBV25-1 with TRBJ1-1, with D possibly TRBD1 on 6 matching bases. This CDR3 has 15 amino acids. Germline V gives CDR1 MGHDK, CDR2 SYGVNS. The DNA for the CDR3 is TGTGCCGGCAGTGATCCGGCGGGGAGGGGGACTGAAGCTTTCTTT. This gives the protein CAGSDPAGRGTEAFF.